Sequencing of this T cell receptor beta chain was carried out in a study of blood T cell repertoires in COVID-19. Across the whole study: Italy, Spain and the United States were the sources of the convalescent and acute COVID-19 samples. T cells, B-cell-depleted T cells, or PBMCs provided the cDNA or gDNA that served as material.

As originally analysed: Reference gene primer amplification yielded estimated nucleated cell counts. The assay was immunoSEQ multiplex PCR, and TCRdb's table has in-frame clones only and misses some. Clonal size and the V and J genes are those of that table, whereas D and trimming came from the DNA. The sample records roughly 53,000 clones, 90% being singletons. The CDR3 runs 16 residues. Germline lookup yields CDR1 SNHLY and CDR2 FYNNEI. Trimming at V came to 7 bases and at J to 0 bases, leaving 9 bases not matched to a gene. The chain combines TRBV2 with TRBJ2-1; 7 nucleotides agree with TRBD1. The TCR originated in a woman aged 40 to 49 with active COVID-19. Source material: peripheral blood. CDR3 in DNA: TGTGCCAGCAATGACAGGGCAATAATCTCCTACAATGAGCAGTTCTTC. It codes for CASNDRAIISYNEQFF.